The entry below gives a single TCR beta chain sequence along with its context. The antigen it binds to is not known. Base qualities are missing; no much larger clone stands one base away. Relative to germline, V is missing 2 bases and J is missing 1 base, with 8 bases of the junction outside any gene match. The CDR3 has 17 amino acids, counting the end cysteine and phenylalanine. Solely the CDR3 DNA is kept, with 51 bases framed from the first base. The germline V gene (reference sequence) gives CDR1 as SGHNT and CDR2 as YYREEE. What this sample's time point label stands for: pre-treatment sample, taken before nivolumab and TIL therapy. Adults with stage 4 NSCLC were enrolled from late 2017 to early 2020 in a dual-center phase I trial. Samples came from a single-arm, open-label phase I trial of tumor-infiltrating lymphocyte therapy with nivolumab in advanced non-small cell lung cancer. Blood mononuclear cells from EDTA tubes were separated on a Ficoll gradient and snap-frozen as pellets, and DNA was extracted from the cells using a Qiagen mini-prep kit.

The sample is drawn from a study of TIL therapy for anti-PD-1-resistant metastatic lung cancer listed by TCRdb under 2021. Notes on the research overall: Tumors were harvested before any PD-1/PD-L1 blockade; patients then received nivolumab, and those progressing received lymphodepletion, expanded TIL infusion and IL-2. Among the enrolled patients, the median age was around 56 years (range about 35-80), and the median tumor PD-L1 proportion score was about 6%. The cohort was composed predominantly of lung adenocarcinoma, with a handful of EGFR-mutant and two ALK-rearranged tumors included, and half of patients were identified as current or former smokers. A median non-synonymous tumor mutation burden of around 1.5 mutations per megabase was determined across the cohort by whole-exome sequencing. T cell receptor beta sequencing of tumor and peripheral blood was used to follow clonotypes across the tumor, the expanded TIL product and serial blood samples. The research as a whole found: Clonotypes from the infused TIL partially replaced the baseline peripheral repertoire and then declined over months, and persistence showed no apparent association with response. The study protocol defined all tumor marker inferences as exploratory. The cohort was highly selected, including more treatment-naive, never-smoker and oncogene-addicted patients than is typical, which limits generalizability.

TCR beta CDR3 regions were amplified from genomic DNA by bias-controlled multiplex PCR with the immunoSEQ v3 hsTCRB kit. An Illumina NextSeq 500 was used to sequence the TCR libraries, reaching approximately 2.1 million read pairs at survey level or roughly 4.5-6 million at deep level. The original pipeline was this. Clonality was reported by immunoSEQ Analyzer software, which also assigned V, D and J genes and filtered out non-productive sequences. Repertoires were compared using productive Simpson clonality and Morisita overlap index of productive TRB rearrangements between infused TIL and blood. Absolute clonotype counts in blood were estimated by multiplying the lymphocyte count by the CD3+ fraction and by the productive frequency of the clone. Entries here come from immuneACCESS through TCRdb and include only in-frame sequences with V and J called. Some clones fail to appear in such tables; in the studies checked, an unresolved V gene covers under half of the shortfall, and the cause of the remainder is unknown. The V and J calls and clone size were taken over from that table, and D and trimming were inferred from the DNA. For this sample the table gives approximately 20,000 clones, of which nearly 80% were detected only once. The biggest ten clones account for roughly 7.1% of the sample.

This TCR was sampled from a person between 25 and 80 years old with non-small cell lung cancer. Recombination linked TRBV5-4 to TRBJ2-4; 8 central bases correspond to TRBD1. The material sequenced was blood, taken at baseline. The DNA is TGTGCCAGCAGCTTCGAACCGACAGGGGCGGCCAAAAACATTCAGTACTTC. The encoded protein is CASSFEPTGAAKNIQYF.